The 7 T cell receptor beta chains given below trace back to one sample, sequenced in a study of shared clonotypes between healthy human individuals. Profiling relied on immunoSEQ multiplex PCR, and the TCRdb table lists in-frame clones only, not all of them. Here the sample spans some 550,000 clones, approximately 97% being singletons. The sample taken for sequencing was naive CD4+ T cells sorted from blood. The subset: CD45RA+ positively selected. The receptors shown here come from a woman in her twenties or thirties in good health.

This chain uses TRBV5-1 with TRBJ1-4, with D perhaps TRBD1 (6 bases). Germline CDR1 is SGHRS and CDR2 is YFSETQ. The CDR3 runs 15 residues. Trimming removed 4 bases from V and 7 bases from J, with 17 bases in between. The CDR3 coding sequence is TGCGCCAGCAGCCCGGCAGGGGAAGGGGGTGAAAAACTGTTTTTT. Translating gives CASSPAGEGGEKLFF.

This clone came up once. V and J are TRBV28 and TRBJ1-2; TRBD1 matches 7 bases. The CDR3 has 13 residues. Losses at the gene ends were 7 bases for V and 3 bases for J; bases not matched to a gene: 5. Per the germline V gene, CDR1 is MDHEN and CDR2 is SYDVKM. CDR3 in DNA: TGTGCCAGCACCCTAGACAGGGACTATGGCTACACCTTC. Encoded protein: CASTLDRDYGYTF.

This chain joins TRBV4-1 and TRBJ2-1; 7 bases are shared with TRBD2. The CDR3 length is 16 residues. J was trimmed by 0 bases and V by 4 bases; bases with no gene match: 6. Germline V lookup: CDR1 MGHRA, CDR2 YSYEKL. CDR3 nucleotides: TGCGCCAGCAGCCGACAGAGCGGGGACTCCTACAATGAGCAGTTCTTC. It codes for CASSRQSGDSYNEQFF.

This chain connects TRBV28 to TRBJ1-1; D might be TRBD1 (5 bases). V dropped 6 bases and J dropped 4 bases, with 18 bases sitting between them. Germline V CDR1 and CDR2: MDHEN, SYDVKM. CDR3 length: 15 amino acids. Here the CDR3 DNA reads TGTGCCAGCAGCCCCCCGGGGCAGGGAGTCACTGAAGCTTTCTTT. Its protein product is CASSPPGQGVTEAFF.

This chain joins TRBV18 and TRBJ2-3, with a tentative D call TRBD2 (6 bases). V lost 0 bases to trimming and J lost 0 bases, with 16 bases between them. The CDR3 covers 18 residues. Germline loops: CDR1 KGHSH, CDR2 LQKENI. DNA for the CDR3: TGTGCCAGCTCACCACCGGGGAGTCACGGGACTAGCACAGATACGCAGTATTTT. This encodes CASSPPGSHGTSTDTQYF. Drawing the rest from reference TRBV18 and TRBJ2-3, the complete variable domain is NAGVMQNPRHLVRRRGQEARLRCSPMKGHSHVYWYRQLPEEGLKFMVYLQKENIIDESGMPKERFSAEFPKEGPSILRIQQVVRGDSAAYFCASSPPGSHGTSTDTQYFGPGTRLTVL.

This CDR3 is CASSLESRVSTEAFF. CDR3 coding DNA: TGTGCCAGCAGCTTAGAATCCAGGGTGAGCACTGAAGCTTTCTTT. The chain employs TRBV7-9 and TRBJ1-1; a possible D gene is TRBD1 (5 bases). Germline V gives CDR1 SEHNR, CDR2 FQNEAQ (reference sequence). The CDR3 consists of 15 residues. Trimming cost V 1 base and J 4 bases, with 13 bases left between them.

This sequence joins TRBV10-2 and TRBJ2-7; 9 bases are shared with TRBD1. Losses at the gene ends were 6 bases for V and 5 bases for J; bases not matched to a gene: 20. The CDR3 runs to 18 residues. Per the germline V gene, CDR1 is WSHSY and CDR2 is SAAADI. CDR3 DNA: TGCGCCAGCAGGGTGTATACTTCTTCGGGACAGGGTTTCGACGAGCAGTACTTC. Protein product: CASRVYTSSGQGFDEQYF.